The clone carrying this T cell receptor (beta chain) was recorded at least ten times. Its cognate antigen is unknown. TCRdb re-called the reads through MiXCR, storing one row per CDR3 protein. The table includes about 440,000 distinct CDR3 sequences, approximately 31% detected once. Germline loops: CDR1 SGHAT, CDR2 FQNNGV. V was clipped by 5 bases and J by 4 bases; unmatched bases: 4. The length of the CDR3 is 14 residues. This entry belongs to a study of T cell repertoires in cytomegalovirus infection. On the study more broadly: Based on public TCR beta signatures, there were indications of CMV infection and of a matching HLA type.

Regarding the study as a whole: Of the TCR beta families, the public ones yielded a cumulative frequency that identified carriers of CMV plus the relevant HLA. Clonotypes of TCR beta that were HLA-C-restricted and CMV-specific dominated the ex vivo response.

The receptor was isolated from a human donor in good health (CMV status not recorded). Some clones in this sample may be carry-over from other donors' samples. J is TRBJ2-7 and V is TRBV11-2; 11 positions match TRBD1. The specimen sequenced was PBMCs. CDR3 amino acids: CASSAGQGAYEQYF. As DNA, the CDR3 is TGTGCCAGCAGCGCTGGACAGGGGGCTTACGAGCAGTACTTC.